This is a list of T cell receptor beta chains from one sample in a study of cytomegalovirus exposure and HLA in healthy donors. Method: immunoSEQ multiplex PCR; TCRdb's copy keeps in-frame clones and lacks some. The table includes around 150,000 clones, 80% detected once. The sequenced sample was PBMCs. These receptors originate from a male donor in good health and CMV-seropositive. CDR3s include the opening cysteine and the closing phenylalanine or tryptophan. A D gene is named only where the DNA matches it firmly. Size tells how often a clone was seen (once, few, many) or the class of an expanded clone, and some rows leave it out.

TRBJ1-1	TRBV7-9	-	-	CASSVAGTPNTEAFF	TGTGCCAGCAGCGTCGCCGGGACACCAAACACTGAAGCTTTCTTT
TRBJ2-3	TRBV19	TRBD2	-	CASSQPLILSPSSGTGGDTQYF	TGTGCCAGTAGTCAGCCCCTTATTCTTAGCCCTTCTAGCGGGACCGGTGGAGATACGCAGTATTTT
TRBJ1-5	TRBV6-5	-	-	CASRDGNSNQPQHF	TGTGCCAGCAGGGACGGGAATAGCAATCAGCCCCAGCATTTT
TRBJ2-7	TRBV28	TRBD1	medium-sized	CASSSGTGVHEQYF	TGTGCCAGCAGCTCCGGGACAGGGGTGCACGAGCAGTACTTC
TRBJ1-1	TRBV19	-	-	CASRTSGQGTEAFF	TGTGCCAGTAGGACCTCCGGGCAGGGCACTGAAGCTTTCTTT
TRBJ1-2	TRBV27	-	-	CASSLGQTYGYTF	TGTGCCAGCAGTTTGGGCCAGACCTATGGCTACACCTTC
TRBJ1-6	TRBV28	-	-	CASSLPRGGDSPLHF	TGTGCCAGCAGTTTGCCTCGGGGGGGGGATTCACCCCTCCACTTT
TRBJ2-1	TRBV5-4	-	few	CASSQAVEQFF	TGTGCCAGCAGCCAGGCCGTGGAGCAGTTCTTC
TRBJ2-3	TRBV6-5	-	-	CASRRDRQGTQYF	TGTGCCAGCAGGCGGGACAGACAGGGAACGCAGTATTTT
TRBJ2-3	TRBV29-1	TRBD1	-	CSGQGVGTDTQYF	TGCAGCGGCCAGGGGGTGGGGACAGATACGCAGTATTTT
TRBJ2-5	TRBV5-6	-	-	CASSLGQGSGETQYF	TGTGCCAGCAGCTTGGGTCAGGGTTCGGGAGAGACCCAGTACTTC
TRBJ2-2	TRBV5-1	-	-	CASSLVPLANTGELFF	TGCGCCAGCAGCTTGGTGCCACTCGCGAACACCGGGGAGCTGTTTTTT
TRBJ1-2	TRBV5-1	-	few	CASSKDNPNYGYTF	TGCGCCAGCAGCAAGGACAATCCTAACTATGGCTACACCTTC
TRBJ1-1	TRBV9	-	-	CASSSPTDVEGLNTEAFF	TGTGCCAGCAGCTCCCCTACGGACGTCGAGGGCTTGAACACTGAAGCTTTCTTT
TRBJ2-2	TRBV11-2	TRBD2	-	CASSPRSSGRITNTGELFF	TGTGCCAGCAGCCCCAGGAGTAGCGGGAGGATTACGAACACCGGGGAGCTGTTTTTT
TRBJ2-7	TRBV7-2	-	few	CASRQGTYEQYF	TGTGCCAGCAGACAGGGAACCTACGAGCAGTACTTC
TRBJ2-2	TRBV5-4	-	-	CASSLRGGPTGELFF	TGTGCCAGCAGCTTGCGTGGAGGGCCCACCGGGGAGCTGTTTTTT
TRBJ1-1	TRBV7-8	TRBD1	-	CASRVATGVNTEAFF	TGTGCCAGCAGAGTTGCGACAGGGGTGAACACTGAAGCTTTCTTT
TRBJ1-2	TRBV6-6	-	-	CASRARDYGYTF	TGTGCCAGCAGGGCCAGGGATTATGGCTACACCTTC
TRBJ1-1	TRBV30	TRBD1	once	CAWTSGTGKAFF	TGTGCCTGGACCTCCGGGACAGGGAAGGCTTTCTTT
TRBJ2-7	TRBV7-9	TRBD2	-	CASSLPASGVHEQYF	TGTGCCAGCAGCTTACCAGCTAGCGGGGTCCACGAGCAGTACTTC
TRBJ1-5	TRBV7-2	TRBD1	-	CASSYRGVSNQPQHF	TGTGCCAGCAGCTACAGGGGGGTGAGCAATCAGCCCCAGCATTTT
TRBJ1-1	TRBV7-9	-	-	CSSSLVGQNTEAFF	TGTTCCAGCAGCTTAGTGGGACAGAACACTGAAGCTTTCTTT
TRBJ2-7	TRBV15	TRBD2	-	CATSRGGSAGAYEQYF	TGTGCCACCAGCAGGGGGGGATCAGCGGGGGCCTACGAGCAGTACTTC
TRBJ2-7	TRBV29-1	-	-	CSVEGHSSYEQYF	TGCAGCGTTGAGGGACATAGCTCCTACGAGCAGTACTTC
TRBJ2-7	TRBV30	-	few	CAWSVTREQYF	TGTGCCTGGAGTGTAACCCGGGAGCAGTACTTC
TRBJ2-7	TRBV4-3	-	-	CASSQRQLPYEQYF	TGCGCCAGCAGCCAACGACAGTTACCCTACGAGCAGTACTTC